These 11 T cell receptor beta chains originate from one sample sequenced in a study of coeliac disease. The data were produced by immunoSEQ multiplex PCR, yet TCRdb's version contains in-frame clones alone and is incomplete. The repertoire consists of some 3,200 clones, with 64% occurring once and the leading ten covering about 37%. Sequenced material: intraepithelial lymphocytes from the gut. The receptors were sampled from a woman in her thirties or forties.

The chain employs TRBV10-1 and TRBJ2-3, with 11 bases lining up with TRBD2. There are 18 residues in the CDR3. J was trimmed by 0 bases and V by 6 bases; bases with no gene match: 11. Germline CDR1 and CDR2: WNHNN and SYGVQD (reference sequence). CDR3 residues: CASSPTSGRLGSTDTQYF. The CDR3 coding sequence is TGCGCCAGCAGCCCTACTAGCGGGAGACTCGGTAGCACAGATACGCAGTATTTT.

V and J are TRBV6-1 and TRBJ1-1; D is ambiguous. V shed 6 bases and J shed 0 bases, with 8 bases lying between them. The CDR3 has 13 amino acids. Germline loops: CDR1 MNHNS, CDR2 SASEGT. CDR3 coding DNA: TGTGCCAGCAGGACATACCTGAACACTGAAGCTTTCTTT. Amino acid sequence: CASRTYLNTEAFF.

The V call is TRBV5-1, the J call TRBJ2-5; 7 bases map to TRBD2. The V gene end was trimmed by 4 bases and the J gene end by 1 base; junction bases not matched to a gene: 4. Germline V gene data show CDR1 as SGHRS and CDR2 as YFSETQ. The CDR3 is 14 residues long. For the CDR3, the DNA is TGCGCCAGCAGCAGGGAGGGGAGCCAAGAGACCCAGTACTTC. Translation gives CASSREGSQETQYF.

V and J are TRBV13 and TRBJ1-2, with TRBD1 matching 12 bases. The CDR3 runs 18 residues. Unmatched junction bases numbered 16, after V lost 6 bases and J lost 5 bases. The V gene's germline CDR1 is PRHDT and CDR2 FYEKMQ (reference sequence). The CDR3 region is CASRPWGDRGPPFYGYTF. CDR3 coding DNA: TGTGCCAGCAGACCATGGGGGGACAGGGGGCCTCCTTTTTATGGCTACACCTTC.

The rearrangement uses TRBV29-1 and TRBJ2-2; 9 positions agree with TRBD1. The germline gives CDR1 SQVTM, CDR2 ANQGSEA. The CDR3 contains 15 residues. V lost 7 bases, J lost 1 base, and 7 bases stayed unmatched. The CDR3 reads CSALTGGWNTGELFF. Written as DNA, the CDR3 is TGCAGCGCCCTGACAGGGGGATGGAACACCGGGGAGCTGTTTTTT.

The J gene is TRBJ1-2, the V gene TRBV4-3, with a weak D call TRBD1 (5 bases). Germline V lookup: CDR1 LGHNA, CDR2 YSLEER. The CDR3 covers 13 residues. V dropped 4 bases and J dropped 2 bases, with 8 bases sitting between them. CDR3 nucleotides: TGCGCCAGCAGCCCCCGACAGAACTATGGCTACACCTTC. Translation: CASSPRQNYGYTF.

V usage is TRBV28 and J usage is TRBJ2-5, with a weak D call TRBD2 (6 bases). The V and J ends lost 8 bases and 4 bases respectively, with 17 bases between them. The CDR3 is made up of 14 amino acids. CDR1 is MDHEN, CDR2 SYDVKM, per germline. CDR3 protein: CASGTLPSGETQYF. The CDR3 coding sequence is TGTGCCAGCGGGACTCTGCCAAGCGGAGAGACCCAGTACTTC.

The chain combines TRBV9 with TRBJ2-3, with 8 nucleotides matching TRBD2. The CDR3 is 15 residues long. Looked up from germline, CDR1 is SGDLS and CDR2 is YYNGEE. With 4 bases clipped from V and 0 bases from J, the junction kept 4 bases outside the gene matches. The CDR3 region has the DNA TGTGCCAGCAGCTCAGCGGGGGCTAGCACAGATACGCAGTATTTT. Protein sequence: CASSSAGASTDTQYF.

The table lists this clone with a few counts. The chain uses TRBV7-9 and TRBJ1-4, with 10 nucleotides matching TRBD1. In germline, CDR1 is SEHNR, CDR2 FQNEAQ (reference sequence). The V gene end was trimmed by 3 bases and the J gene end by 5 bases; junction bases not matched to a gene: 6. The CDR3 is made up of 16 amino acids. CDR3 nucleotides: TGTGCCAGCAGCTTCCTCCCGGGACAGGGGAATGAAAAACTGTTTTTT. Translating gives CASSFLPGQGNEKLFF.

V gene TRBV5-1 combines with J gene TRBJ2-1; 14 bases are shared with TRBD2. Germline-derived CDR1 and CDR2 are SGHRS and YFSETQ. V shed 4 bases, J shed 3 bases, and the junction held 6 bases outside the gene matches. This CDR3 spans 17 amino acids. The CDR3 bases are TGCGCCAGCAGCGGCGGGACTAGCGGGAGTGGCTACAATGAGCAGTTCTTC. Residues: CASSGGTSGSGYNEQFF.

This chain links TRBV11-1 with TRBJ2-7; 10 bases are a match to TRBD2. CDR1 and CDR2 from the germline V gene are SGHAT and FQDESV (reference sequence). Trimming took 4 bases from V and 2 from J; bases not matched to a gene: 8. CDR3 length: 16 residues. CDR3 in DNA: TGTGCCAGCAGCTCCCCTTCTAGCGGGAGAACCTACGAGCAGTACTTC. Encoded protein: CASSSPSSGRTYEQYF.